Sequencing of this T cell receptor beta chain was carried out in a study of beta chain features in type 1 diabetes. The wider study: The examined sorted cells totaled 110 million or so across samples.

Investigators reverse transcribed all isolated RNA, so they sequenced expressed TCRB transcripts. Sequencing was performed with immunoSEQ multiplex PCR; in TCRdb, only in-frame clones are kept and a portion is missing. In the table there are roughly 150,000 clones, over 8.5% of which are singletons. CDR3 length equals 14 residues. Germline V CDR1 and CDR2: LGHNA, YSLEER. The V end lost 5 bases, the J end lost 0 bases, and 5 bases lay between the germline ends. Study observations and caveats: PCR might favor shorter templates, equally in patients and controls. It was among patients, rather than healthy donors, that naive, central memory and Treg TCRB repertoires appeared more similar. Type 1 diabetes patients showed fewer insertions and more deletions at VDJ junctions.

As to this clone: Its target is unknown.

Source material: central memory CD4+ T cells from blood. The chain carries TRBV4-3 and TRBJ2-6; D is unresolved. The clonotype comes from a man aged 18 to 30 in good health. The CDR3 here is CASSTVSGANVLTF. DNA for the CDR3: TGCGCCAGCAGCACAGTCTCTGGGGCCAACGTCCTGACTTTC.